This TCR beta chain derives from a study of metastatic and nonmetastatic thyroid tumors. Study overall: Across peripheral blood and tumor or nodule tissue samples taken from malignant and benign thyroid patients, the repertoires were compared with one another.

Findings of the study overall: A significant increase in TCR beta diversity was reportedly seen in malignant thyroid tumors relative to benign nodules, in blood and tumor.

Ahead of thyroid surgery, no patient had received treatment of any kind. Germline CDR1 is SGDLS and CDR2 is YYNGEE. With 0 bases removed from V and 3 bases from J, the gap between germline ends came to 6 bases. The CDR3 length is 13 residues. This clone was recorded many times. Its cognate antigen is unknown. Per the study methods: A distant-metastasis classifier for papillary thyroid cancer was built using CDR3 differences across clinicopathological groups. TCRdb reassembled clones from the PCR reads with MiXCR. The V and J calls shown here were made by TCRdb, not taken from the authors' results. The repertoire includes more than 25,000 clones, 20% of them detected once, and over 25% sits in the top ten.

The sequenced sample consisted of blood. The chain employs TRBV9 and TRBJ2-5; D is ambiguous. This sequence was found in a male donor with papillary thyroid cancer or a benign thyroid nodule (not recorded which). Some clones in this sample may be carry-over from other donors' samples. As DNA, the CDR3 is TGTGCCAGCAGCGTAGGCCAGAAAGAGACCCAGTACTTC. Its protein product is CASSVGQKETQYF.